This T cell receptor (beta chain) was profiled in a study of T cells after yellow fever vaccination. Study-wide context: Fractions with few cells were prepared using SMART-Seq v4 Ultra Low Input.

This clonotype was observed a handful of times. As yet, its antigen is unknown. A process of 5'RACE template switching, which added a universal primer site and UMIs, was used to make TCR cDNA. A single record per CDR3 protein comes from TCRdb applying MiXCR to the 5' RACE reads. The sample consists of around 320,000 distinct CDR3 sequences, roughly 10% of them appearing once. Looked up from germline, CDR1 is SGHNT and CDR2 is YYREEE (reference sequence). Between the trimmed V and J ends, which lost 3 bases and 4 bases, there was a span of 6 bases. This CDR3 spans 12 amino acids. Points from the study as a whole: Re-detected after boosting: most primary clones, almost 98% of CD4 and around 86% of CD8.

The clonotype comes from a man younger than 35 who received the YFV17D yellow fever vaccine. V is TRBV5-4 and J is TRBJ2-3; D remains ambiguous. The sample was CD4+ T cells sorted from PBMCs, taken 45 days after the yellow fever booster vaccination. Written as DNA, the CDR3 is TGTGCCAGCAGCTCCGTATCAGATACGCAGTATTTT. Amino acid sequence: CASSSVSDTQYF.